This entry is about one T cell receptor (beta chain). Its antigen target is currently unknown. Base quality data are lacking; no much larger clone is found one base away. For sequencing, an Illumina HiSeq 2500 was employed. TCR beta libraries were prepared by quantitative 5'-RACE with molecular barcodes. As for the authors' bioinformatics: A new computational method, built on a probabilistic model of VDJ rearrangement, was used to identify disease-linked TCR variants. The raw public reads went through TCRdb reprocessing: fastp at Q25, MiXCR clone calling, in-frame beta chains kept. Identical CDR3 proteins give one entry, which carries the most common genes and DNA. The V and J calls shown here were made by TCRdb, not taken from the authors' results. For this sample there are approximately 540,000 distinct CDR3 sequences; roughly 13% appear just once. Together, the top ten hold over 6.5% of the sample.

The sample originates from a study of CD8 T cells in ankylosing spondylitis (dated by TCRdb to 2016 to 2017). The study in broad terms: To find TCR variants linked to disease, the study profiled T cell receptor beta repertoires in ankylosing spondylitis patients and healthy donors. The full study cohort was made up of 20 to 25 ankylosing spondylitis patients and more than 90 healthy donors. Peripheral blood was sampled, and synovial fluid was additionally collected from ankylosing spondylitis patients.

Results and caveats for the whole study, not just this receptor: In peripheral blood, the disease-linked clones were found at relatively low frequencies and had a CD8+ phenotype. Some of the motif variants had been reported before in the synovial fluid and blood of reactive arthritis patients, a finding that suggests common disease-initiation mechanisms. A TCR beta motif of roughly 8 highly homologous amino acid variants appeared characteristic of blood from ankylosing spondylitis patients. The disease-linked clones were reported to be significantly enriched in matched synovial fluid samples from ankylosing spondylitis patients.

The TCR sequence derives from a male donor with ankylosing spondylitis. The sample consisted of blood, either unsorted or a sorted T cell fraction (not recorded which).

The CDR3 region has the sequence CASSVMGSSSYNSPLHF. The base sequence is TGTGCCAGCAGCGTAATGGGCTCAAGCTCCTATAATTCACCCCTCCACTTT. The chain was built from TRBV9 and TRBJ1-6; no D segment can be confidently identified. From the germline V gene, CDR1 is SGDLS and CDR2 is YYNGEE. Its CDR3 holds 17 amino acids, cysteine through phenylalanine. The retained sequence is limited to the CDR3, 51 bases, with the frame set at the first base. Cut back by 1 base and 0 bases, the V and J ends lie 11 bases apart.